The 15 T cell receptor beta chains below all came from one sample that was sequenced in a study of shared clonotypes between healthy human individuals. Only in-frame clones appear in the TCRdb table, and some are missing; sequencing was by immunoSEQ multiplex PCR. The table lists millions of clones, more than 80% of them singletons. The sample taken for sequencing was naive CD4+ T cells sorted from blood. Subset in this sample: CD45RA+ positively selected. Every receptor here comes from a man younger than 35 in good health.

This clone was recorded once. The rearrangement uses TRBV5-1 and TRBJ2-1; TRBD2 aligns across 13 bases. Germline CDR1 SGHRS, CDR2 YFSETQ. The CDR3 is 18 residues long. V was pared by 2 bases and J by 0 bases, with 5 bases of the junction left unmatched. The CDR3 DNA follows: TGCGCCAGCAGCTTAGGACTAGCGGGGGCCAACTCCTACAATGAGCAGTTCTTC. Translation: CASSLGLAGANSYNEQFF.

This chain links TRBV27 with TRBJ2-3; TRBD2 aligns across 8 bases. The ends lost 7 bases at V and 3 bases at J; junction bases unmatched: 12. CDR3 size: 16 residues. CDR1 and CDR2 from the germline V gene are MNHEY and SMNVEV (reference sequence). The CDR3 here is CASTRGGSLGTDTQYF. For the CDR3, the DNA is TGTGCCAGCACCCGCGGGGGGTCTCTAGGGACAGATACGCAGTATTTT.

With regard to this clone: Within the sample, other DNA sequences also encode this same CDR3. V is TRBV5-1 and J is TRBJ1-2; D not certain. Germline V gene lookup returns CDR1 SGHRS and CDR2 YFSETQ. This CDR3 has 13 residues. Trimming left V 0 bases short and J 1 base short, with 4 bases between. This CDR3 is CASSLDGNYGYTF. The CDR3 nucleotides are TGCGCCAGCAGCTTGGACGGTAACTATGGCTACACCTTC. Full variable domain (remainder filled in from reference TRBV5-1 and TRBJ1-2): KAGVTQTPRYLIKTRGQQVTLSCSPISGHRSVSWYQQTPGQGLQFLFEYFSETQRNKGNFPGRFSGRQFSNSRSEMNVSTLELGDSALYLCASSLDGNYGYTFGSGTRLTVV.

The gene calls are TRBV12-5 and TRBJ1-1, with 7 bases identical to TRBD1. Germline values: CDR1 LGHNT, CDR2 FRNRAP. Trimming cost V 6 bases and J 3 bases; bases outside gene matches: 10. CDR3 size: 15 residues. The CDR3 sequence is CASGNPGTADTEAFF. The CDR3 DNA is TGTGCTAGTGGGAACCCAGGGACAGCGGACACTGAAGCTTTCTTT.

The J gene is TRBJ1-6, the V gene TRBV28; D remains unclear. The CDR3 consists of 14 residues. With 5 bases removed from V and 9 bases from J, the gap between germline ends came to 14 bases. Germline V gene lookup returns CDR1 MDHEN and CDR2 SYDVKM. The CDR3 sequence is CASSLLKYGSPLHF. The DNA for the CDR3 is TGTGCCAGCAGTCTATTGAAATATGGTTCACCCCTCCACTTT. The full variable domain, with the rest looked up from reference TRBV28 and TRBJ1-6, is DVKVTQSSRYLVKRTGEKVFLECVQDMDHENMFWYRQDPGLGLRLIYFSYDVKMKEKGDIPEGYSVSREKKERFSLILESASTNQTSMYLCASSLLKYGSPLHFGNGTRLTVT.

This clone was seen once. The CDR3 sequence is CASSPVSSGLLEQYF. The CDR3, as DNA: TGTGCCAGCAGCCCGGTTTCTAGCGGACTATTAGAGCAGTACTTC. V and J are TRBV7-6 and TRBJ2-7; 7 positions match TRBD2. The CDR3 has 15 amino acids. Germline V gene data show CDR1 as SGHVS and CDR2 as FNYEAQ. V shed 5 bases and J 7 bases; nucleotides not matched to a gene: 14.

The chain uses TRBV21-1 and TRBJ2-5. TRBV21-1 is a pseudogene. The CDR3 covers 16 residues. CDR3 sequence reads: CASSKAGQQYQETQYF. The CDR3 coding sequence is TGTGCCAGCAGCAAAGCAGGGCAACAGTACCAAGAGACCCAGTACTTC.

V usage is TRBV19 and J usage is TRBJ2-5; 9 bases map to TRBD1. The DNA end lines up better with TRBJ2-7; the J call may be wrong. The CDR3 is 15 residues long. The germline V gene has CDR1 LNHDA and CDR2 SQIVND (reference sequence). The CDR3 nucleotides are TGTGCCAGTAGTACGGGACAGGGAGTGTCCTACGAGCAGTACTTC. It translates to CASSTGQGVSYEQYF.

The V and J genes are TRBV6-5 and TRBJ1-1, with D possibly TRBD1 on 5 matching bases. Trimming took off 8 bases at V and 4 bases at J, with 17 bases between the two ends. There are 14 residues in the CDR3. Germline loops: CDR1 MNHEY, CDR2 SVGAGI. The CDR3 DNA sequence: TGTGCCAGCTTACGGCGGGGGGTGGGCACTGAAGCTTTCTTT. Protein: CASLRRGVGTEAFF.

The chain employs TRBV6-5 and TRBJ1-2, with a tentative D call TRBD1 (5 bases). Between the trimmed V and J ends, which lost 5 bases and 8 bases, there was a span of 15 bases. This CDR3 has 13 amino acids. Germline assignment: CDR1 MNHEY and CDR2 SVGAGI. CDR3 sequence reads: CASSQQTQGGYTF. The CDR3 coding sequence is TGTGCCAGCAGTCAACAGACGCAGGGCGGCTACACCTTC.

The CDR3 DNA reads as TGTGCCAGCAGTTACGACAGCCCAAATCAGCCCCAGCATTTT. This sequence encodes CASSYDSPNQPQHF. The chain is built from TRBV6-5 and TRBJ1-5; D possibly corresponds to TRBD1 (5 bases). Germline assignment: CDR1 MNHEY and CDR2 SVGAGI. CDR3 size: 14 residues. Trimming removed 2 bases from V and 4 bases from J, with 9 bases in between.

To note about this clone: Other DNA variants within this sample encode the same CDR3. The chain is built from TRBV30 and TRBJ2-4; either TRBD1 or TRBD2 may fit D (5 bases each). Between the trimmed V and J ends, which lost 1 base and 1 base, there was a span of 5 bases. The CDR3 runs 13 residues. CDR1 is GTSNPN, CDR2 SVGIG, per germline (reference sequence). The DNA for the CDR3 is TGTGCCTGGAGTGGGGGGGCCAAAAACATTCAGTACTTC. This encodes CAWSGGAKNIQYF.

The V and J genes are TRBV2 and TRBJ2-5, with 10 bases lining up with TRBD2. V lost 5 bases to trimming and J lost 4 bases; unmatched junction nucleotides: 7. The CDR3 covers 15 residues. The V gene's germline CDR1 is SNHLY and CDR2 FYNNEI. The chain's CDR3 is CASSLSLAGVETQYF. For the CDR3, the DNA is TGTGCCAGCAGTCTATCCCTAGCGGGAGTAGAGACCCAGTACTTC.

This clone was recorded only once. The rearrangement joins TRBV7-2 to TRBJ2-3, with 7 bases identical to TRBD2. Looked up from germline, CDR1 is SGHTA and CDR2 is FQGNSA. Trimming cost V 3 bases and J 2 bases; bases outside gene matches: 2. The length of the CDR3 is 14 residues. In DNA form, the CDR3 reads TGTGCCAGCAGCTTCAGCGGGGCCACAGATACGCAGTATTTT. Its protein product is CASSFSGATDTQYF.

This rearrangement joins TRBV5-1 to TRBJ2-5; TRBD2 is a possible D gene (5 bases). The V end lost 7 bases, the J end lost 4 bases, and 20 bases lay between the germline ends. Germline V gene sequence: CDR1 SGHRS, CDR2 YFSETQ. There are 15 residues in the CDR3. In DNA, the CDR3 is TGCGCCAGCGGCGGACTGGGTCGAGTGGGAGAGACCCAGTACTTC. Its protein is CASGGLGRVGETQYF.